These T cell receptor beta chains were read from a single sample in a study of early T cells in non-severe SARS-CoV-2 infection. MiXCR was run by TCRdb on the 5' RACE reads, yielding one entry per CDR3 protein. The table shows roughly 90,000 distinct CDR3 sequences, with 14% to 15% occurring only once. Sequencing input: whole blood. The receptor set was obtained from an adult who was a healthcare worker with PCR-confirmed SARS-CoV-2 infection or an uninfected control (not recorded which). Each CDR3 is given with its conserved first and last residue. The D gene is left open where the match is weak. Size tells how often a clone was seen (once, few, many) or the class of an expanded clone, and some rows leave it out.

J gene: TRBJ2-3; clone size: many; V gene: TRBV12-3/TRBV12-4; D gene: NA; CDR3 protein: CASSFGGPTDTQYF; CDR3 DNA: TGTGCCAGCAGTTTTGGCGGGCCTACAGATACGCAGTATTTT
J gene: TRBJ2-1; clone size: few; V gene: TRBV3-1; D gene: NA; CDR3 protein: CASSQGVISYNEQFF; CDR3 DNA: TGTGCCAGCAGCCAGGGGGTAATCTCCTACAATGAGCAGTTCTTC
J gene: TRBJ2-4; clone size: NA; V gene: TRBV11-3; D gene: TRBD2; CDR3 protein: CASSIPTSGGILAKNIQYF; CDR3 DNA: TGTGCCAGCAGCATCCCGACTAGCGGGGGGATACTAGCCAAAAACATTCAGTACTTC
J gene: TRBJ2-1; clone size: NA; V gene: TRBV6-4; D gene: NA; CDR3 protein: CASSEKGLPNEQFF; CDR3 DNA: TGTGCCAGCAGTGAAAAGGGACTTCCAAATGAGCAGTTCTTC
J gene: TRBJ2-2; clone size: NA; V gene: TRBV24-1; D gene: NA; CDR3 protein: CATSDPRTANTGELFF; CDR3 DNA: TGTGCCACCAGTGATCCCAGGACGGCGAACACCGGGGAGCTGTTTTTT
J gene: TRBJ1-3; clone size: NA; V gene: TRBV20-1; D gene: NA; CDR3 protein: CSARVGVAGNTIYF; CDR3 DNA: TGCAGTGCTAGAGTTGGAGTTGCTGGAAACACCATATATTTT
J gene: TRBJ1-1; clone size: NA; V gene: TRBV9; D gene: NA; CDR3 protein: CASSWVGPSDTGPNTEAFF; CDR3 DNA: TGTGCCAGCAGCTGGGTTGGACCTTCGGACACTGGACCGAACACTGAAGCTTTCTTT
J gene: TRBJ2-5; clone size: few; V gene: TRBV6-2/TRBV6-3; D gene: NA; CDR3 protein: CASSYLGNQQETQYF; CDR3 DNA: TGTGCCAGCAGCTACCTGGGGAACCAACAAGAGACCCAGTACTTC
J gene: TRBJ1-3; clone size: few; V gene: TRBV2; D gene: NA; CDR3 protein: CASSGEGMGNTIYF; CDR3 DNA: TGTGCCAGCAGTGGTGAAGGGATGGGAAACACCATATATTTT
J gene: TRBJ1-4; clone size: NA; V gene: TRBV4-1; D gene: NA; CDR3 protein: CASSQVPGEKLFF; CDR3 DNA: TGCGCCAGCAGCCAAGTGCCCGGTGAAAAACTGTTTTTT
J gene: TRBJ2-3; clone size: few; V gene: TRBV5-1; D gene: TRBD1; CDR3 protein: CASSYRDSGTDTQYF; CDR3 DNA: TGCGCCAGCAGCTATCGGGACAGCGGCACAGATACGCAGTATTTT
J gene: TRBJ1-3; clone size: NA; V gene: TRBV15; D gene: NA; CDR3 protein: CATSRDSGSTAGNTIYF; CDR3 DNA: TGTGCCACCAGCAGAGATTCTGGGAGTACGGCTGGAAACACCATATATTTT
J gene: TRBJ2-2; clone size: many; V gene: TRBV7-7; D gene: NA; CDR3 protein: CASRSGLNTGELFF; CDR3 DNA: TGTGCCAGCAGGTCGGGACTCAACACCGGGGAGCTGTTTTTT
J gene: TRBJ1-4; clone size: few; V gene: TRBV7-2; D gene: NA; CDR3 protein: CASSWWHGEKLFF; CDR3 DNA: TGTGCCAGCAGCTGGTGGCACGGGGAAAAACTGTTTTTT
J gene: TRBJ2-3; clone size: few; V gene: TRBV30; D gene: NA; CDR3 protein: CAWSVGTDTQYF; CDR3 DNA: TGTGCCTGGAGTGTAGGCACAGATACGCAGTATTTT
J gene: TRBJ1-4; clone size: NA; V gene: TRBV6-5; D gene: NA; CDR3 protein: CASSLTGDPNEKLFF; CDR3 DNA: TGTGCCAGCAGTCTGACCGGGGATCCTAATGAAAAACTGTTTTTT
J gene: TRBJ2-5; clone size: few; V gene: TRBV5-4; D gene: NA; CDR3 protein: CASSLVGPETQYF; CDR3 DNA: TGTGCCAGCAGCTTGGTTGGGCCAGAGACCCAGTACTTC
J gene: TRBJ1-6; clone size: NA; V gene: TRBV3-1; D gene: TRBD1; CDR3 protein: CASSQGIPGQGNSPLHF; CDR3 DNA: TGTGCCAGCAGCCAAGGGATACCGGGACAGGGCAATTCACCCCTCCACTTT
J gene: TRBJ2-5; clone size: few; V gene: TRBV7-9; D gene: TRBD2; CDR3 protein: CASSPRLAGDRETQYF; CDR3 DNA: TGTGCCAGCAGCCCCAGACTAGCGGGGGACCGGGAGACCCAGTACTTC
J gene: TRBJ2-3; clone size: NA; V gene: TRBV5-1; D gene: NA; CDR3 protein: CASSLLSTDTQYF; CDR3 DNA: TGCGCCAGCAGCCTACTAAGCACAGATACGCAGTATTTT
J gene: TRBJ1-3; clone size: few; V gene: TRBV5-1; D gene: NA; CDR3 protein: CASSPGSSGNTIYF; CDR3 DNA: TGCGCCAGCAGCCCCGGGTCCTCTGGAAACACCATATATTTT
J gene: TRBJ1-1; clone size: NA; V gene: TRBV4-1; D gene: NA; CDR3 protein: CASSQQRWGFTEAFF; CDR3 DNA: TGCGCCAGCAGCCAACAACGCTGGGGATTCACTGAAGCTTTCTTT
J gene: TRBJ2-5; clone size: few; V gene: TRBV4-2; D gene: NA; CDR3 protein: CASSQEDHGSTGVTQYF; CDR3 DNA: TGTGCCAGCAGCCAAGAAGACCATGGTAGTACTGGGGTGACCCAGTACTTC